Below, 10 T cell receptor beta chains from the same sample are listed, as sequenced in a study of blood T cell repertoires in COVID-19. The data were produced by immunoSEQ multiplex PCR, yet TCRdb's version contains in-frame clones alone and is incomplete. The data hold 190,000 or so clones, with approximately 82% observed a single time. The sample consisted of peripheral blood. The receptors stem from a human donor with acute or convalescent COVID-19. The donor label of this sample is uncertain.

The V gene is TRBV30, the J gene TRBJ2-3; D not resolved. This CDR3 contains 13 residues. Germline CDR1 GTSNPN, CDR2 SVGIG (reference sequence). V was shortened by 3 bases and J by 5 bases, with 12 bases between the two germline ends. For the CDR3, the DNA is TGTGCCTGGAGAGCCCGTTTAATAGATACGCAGTATTTT. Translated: CAWRARLIDTQYF.

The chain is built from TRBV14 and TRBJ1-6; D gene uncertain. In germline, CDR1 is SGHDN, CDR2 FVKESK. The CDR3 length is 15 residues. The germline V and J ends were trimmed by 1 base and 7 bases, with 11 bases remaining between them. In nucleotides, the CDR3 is TGTGCCAGCAGCCAAGTATACGGGATGAATTCACCCCTCCACTTT. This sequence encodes CASSQVYGMNSPLHF.

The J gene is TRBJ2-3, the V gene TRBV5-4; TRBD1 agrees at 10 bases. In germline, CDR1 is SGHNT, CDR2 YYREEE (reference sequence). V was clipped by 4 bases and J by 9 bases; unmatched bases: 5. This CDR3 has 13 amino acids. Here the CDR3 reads CASSRQGADTQYF. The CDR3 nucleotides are TGTGCCAGCAGCCGACAGGGGGCCGACACGCAGTATTTT.

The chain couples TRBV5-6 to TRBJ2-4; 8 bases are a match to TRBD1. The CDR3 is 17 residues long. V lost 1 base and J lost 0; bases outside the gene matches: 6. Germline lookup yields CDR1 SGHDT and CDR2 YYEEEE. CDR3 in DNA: TGTGCCAGCAGCTTGAGGCAGGGGGCCGTAGCCAAAAACATTCAGTACTTC. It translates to CASSLRQGAVAKNIQYF.

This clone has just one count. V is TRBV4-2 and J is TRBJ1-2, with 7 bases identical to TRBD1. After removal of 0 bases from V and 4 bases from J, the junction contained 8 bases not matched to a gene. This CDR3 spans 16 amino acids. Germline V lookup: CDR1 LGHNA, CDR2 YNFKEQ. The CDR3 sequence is CASSQELRGQSYGYTF. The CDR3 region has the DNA TGTGCCAGCAGCCAAGAGTTAAGGGGGCAGAGCTATGGCTACACCTTC.

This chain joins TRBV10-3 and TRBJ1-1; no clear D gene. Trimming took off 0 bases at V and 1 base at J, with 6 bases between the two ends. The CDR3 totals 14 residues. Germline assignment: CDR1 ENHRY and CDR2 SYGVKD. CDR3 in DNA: TGTGCCATCAGTGAGTCTCGGGGGAACACTGAAGCTTTCTTT. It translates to CAISESRGNTEAFF.

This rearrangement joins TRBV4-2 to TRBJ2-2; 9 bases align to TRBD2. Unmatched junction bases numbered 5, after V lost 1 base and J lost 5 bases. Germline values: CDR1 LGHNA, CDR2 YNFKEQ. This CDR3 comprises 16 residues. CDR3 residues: CASSQVSGSFTGELFF. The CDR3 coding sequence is TGTGCCAGCAGCCAAGTTAGCGGGAGCTTTACCGGGGAGCTGTTTTTT.

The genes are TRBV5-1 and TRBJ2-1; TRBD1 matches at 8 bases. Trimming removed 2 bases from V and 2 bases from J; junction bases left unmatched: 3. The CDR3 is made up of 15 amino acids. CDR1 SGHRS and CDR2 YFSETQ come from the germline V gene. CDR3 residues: CASSFAGQAYNEQFF. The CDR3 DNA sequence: TGCGCCAGCAGCTTTGCGGGACAGGCCTACAATGAGCAGTTCTTC.

The CDR3 DNA follows: TGTGCCAGCAGTTTAAACGGTGCCACCATATATTTT. It is translated as CASSLNGATIYF. The gene calls are TRBV12-3 or TRBV12-4 and TRBJ1-3; D is uncertain. This CDR3 has 12 amino acids. V lost 2 bases and J 9 bases, leaving 8 bases between the germline ends.

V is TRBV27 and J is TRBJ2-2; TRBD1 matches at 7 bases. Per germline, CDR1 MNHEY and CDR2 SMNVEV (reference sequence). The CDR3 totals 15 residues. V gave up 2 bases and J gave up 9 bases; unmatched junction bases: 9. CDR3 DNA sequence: TGTGCCAGCAGTTTAATGTTCCCGACAGGGAGGGAGCTGTTTTTT. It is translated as CASSLMFPTGRELFF.